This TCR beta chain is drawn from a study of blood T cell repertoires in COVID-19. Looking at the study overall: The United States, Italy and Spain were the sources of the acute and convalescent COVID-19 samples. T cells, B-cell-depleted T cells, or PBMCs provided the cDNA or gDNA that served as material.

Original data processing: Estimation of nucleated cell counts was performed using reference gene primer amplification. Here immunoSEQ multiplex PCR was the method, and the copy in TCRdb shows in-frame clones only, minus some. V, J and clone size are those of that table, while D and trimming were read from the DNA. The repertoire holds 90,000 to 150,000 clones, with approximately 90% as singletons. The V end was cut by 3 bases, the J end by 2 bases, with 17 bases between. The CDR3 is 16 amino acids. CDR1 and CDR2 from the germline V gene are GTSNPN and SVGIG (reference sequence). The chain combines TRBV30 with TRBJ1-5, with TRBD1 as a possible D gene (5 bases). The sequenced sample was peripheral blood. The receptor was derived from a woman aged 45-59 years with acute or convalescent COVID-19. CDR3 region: CAWRDWGGSGNQPQHF. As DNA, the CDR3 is TGTGCCTGGAGGGACTGGGGGGGGAGTGGCAATCAGCCCCAGCATTTT.